Following are 19 T cell receptor beta chains from one sample sequenced in a study of blood T cell repertoires in COVID-19. Sequenced by immunoSEQ multiplex PCR; TCRdb stores in-frame clones only, minus some. The profile covers some 28,000 clones, with more than 80% appearing a single time and over 9% taken by the ten largest. Sequenced material: peripheral blood. The receptors here all came from a man in his 60s with acute or convalescent COVID-19.

This sequence joins TRBV4-1 and TRBJ2-5, with D perhaps matching TRBD1 (6 bases). V dropped 2 bases and J dropped 3 bases, with 16 bases sitting between them. CDR1 and CDR2 from the germline V gene are MGHRA and YSYEKL. CDR3 length: 16 residues. The CDR3 DNA sequence: TGCGCCAGCAGCCAAAAAGGGGGTCGGGTAAAAGAGACCCAGTACTTC. Residues: CASSQKGGRVKETQYF.

The V gene is TRBV5-1, the J gene TRBJ2-2; 9 bases line up with TRBD1. The CDR3 length is 16 residues. In germline, CDR1 is SGHRS, CDR2 YFSETQ. Trimming cost V 0 bases and J 2 bases; bases outside gene matches: 2. The CDR3 coding sequence is TGCGCCAGCAGCTTGGCGGGACAGGGAAACACCGGGGAGCTGTTTTTT. Translating it yields CASSLAGQGNTGELFF.

V and J are TRBV7-8 and TRBJ2-2; 7 bases map to TRBD2. The V gene's germline CDR1 is SGHVS and CDR2 FQNEAQ. V shed 8 bases, J shed 0 bases, and the junction held 3 bases outside the gene matches. The CDR3 covers 14 residues. CDR3 bases: TGTGCCAGCCAGGGACTACCGAACACCGGGGAGCTGTTTTTT. This codes for CASQGLPNTGELFF. Full variable domain (remainder filled in from reference TRBV7-8 and TRBJ2-2): GAGVSQSPRYKVAKRGQDVALRCDPISGHVSLFWYQQALGQGPEFLTYFQNEAQLDKSGLPSDRFFAERPEGSVSTLKIQRTQQEDSAVYLCASQGLPNTGELFFGEGSRLTVL.

The V call is TRBV5-1, the J call TRBJ2-1, with D maybe TRBD1 (5 bases). V lost 0 bases to trimming and J lost 4 bases, with 11 bases between them. This CDR3 spans 15 amino acids. Germline V lookup: CDR1 SGHRS, CDR2 YFSETQ. This CDR3 reads CASSLEGKTYNEQFF. As DNA, the CDR3 is TGCGCCAGCAGCTTGGAGGGGAAGACTTACAATGAGCAGTTCTTC. Looking up the rest from reference TRBV5-1 and TRBJ2-1 gives the full variable domain: KAGVTQTPRYLIKTRGQQVTLSCSPISGHRSVSWYQQTPGQGLQFLFEYFSETQRNKGNFPGRFSGRQFSNSRSEMNVSTLELGDSALYLCASSLEGKTYNEQFFGPGTRLTVL.

This chain links TRBV3-1 (or the pseudogene TRBV3-2) with TRBJ1-2, with 7 nucleotides matching TRBD1. Germline V gives CDR1 LGHDT, CDR2 YNNKEL (reference sequence). This CDR3 comprises 14 residues. J gave up 4 bases and V 5 bases, and 7 bases lay outside the gene matches. In nucleotides, the CDR3 is TGTGCCAGCAGCGCGGGACAGCGCATCTATGGCTACACCTTC. This gives the protein CASSAGQRIYGYTF.

The chain employs TRBV18 and TRBJ2-3; 8 nucleotides match TRBD2. The CDR3 is 16 amino acids. From germline, CDR1 is KGHSH and CDR2 LQKENI. The V gene end was trimmed by 0 bases and the J gene end by 1 base; junction bases not matched to a gene: 3. CDR3 region: CASSPPTGGGTDTQYF. The CDR3 bases are TGTGCCAGCTCACCACCAACGGGGGGGGGCACAGATACGCAGTATTTT.

The chain has TRBV19 and TRBJ2-2; tentative D call: TRBD2 (5 bases). CDR3 length equals 15 residues. V was shortened by 5 bases and J by 1 base, with 11 bases between the two germline ends. Germline V CDR1 and CDR2: LNHDA, SQIVND (reference sequence). The CDR3 bases are TGTGCCAGTAGTCGTTTACGGGAGAACACCGGGGAGCTGTTTTTT. It translates to CASSRLRENTGELFF.

The V gene is TRBV6-5, the J gene TRBJ1-5, with a weak D call TRBD1 (5 bases). Germline values: CDR1 MNHEY, CDR2 SVGAGI. The CDR3 sequence is 15 residues long. V was cut by 5 bases and J by 7 bases, with 18 bases left in between. CDR3 sequence (DNA): TGTGCCAGCAGTCCGGCCCAGGGCGGGAGGCAGCCCCAGCATTTT. Translated, it gives CASSPAQGGRQPQHF.

The chain links TRBV9 to TRBJ1-2; possible D gene TRBD1, 5 bases. Germline CDR1 reads SGDLS; CDR2 reads YYNGEE. Trimming shortened V by 0 bases and J by 3 bases, and 6 bases separated the two germline ends. The CDR3 runs to 13 residues. CDR3 residues: CASSVGGDYGYTF. CDR3 coding DNA: TGTGCCAGCAGCGTAGGGGGGGACTATGGCTACACCTTC.

The V and J genes are TRBV5-4 and TRBJ1-1, with TRBD1 as a possible D gene (5 bases). Germline V gene sequence: CDR1 SGHNT, CDR2 YYREEE (reference sequence). The CDR3 has 13 amino acids. Trimming removed 0 bases from V and 4 bases from J, with 7 bases in between. This CDR3 reads CASSLGGGTEAFF. The CDR3, as DNA: TGTGCCAGCAGCTTGGGGGGGGGCACTGAAGCTTTCTTT.

This clone came up once. The chain uses TRBV30 and TRBJ2-7, with D maybe TRBD2 (6 bases). Trimming took off 2 bases at V and 2 bases at J, with 7 bases between the two ends. This CDR3 spans 12 amino acids. Germline lookup yields CDR1 GTSNPN and CDR2 SVGIG (reference sequence). CDR3 amino acids: CAWSSGAYEQYF. The CDR3 region has the DNA TGTGCCTGGAGTTCGGGGGCCTACGAGCAGTACTTC.

This chain connects TRBV6-5 to TRBJ1-2; 7 positions agree with TRBD1. Germline V gives CDR1 MNHEY, CDR2 SVGAGI. J was trimmed by 6 bases and V by 6 bases; bases with no gene match: 7. The CDR3 loop spans 13 amino acids. This CDR3 reads CASRFRGTDGYTF. For the CDR3, the DNA is TGTGCCAGCAGGTTCAGGGGGACGGATGGCTACACCTTC.

V is TRBV10-2 and J is TRBJ2-5, with TRBD1 identical over 8 bases. Germline CDR1 reads WSHSY; CDR2 reads SAAADI. The CDR3 extends over 14 amino acids. The ends lost 1 base at V and 5 bases at J; junction bases unmatched: 3. CDR3 DNA sequence: TGCGCCAGCAGTGAGTGGCAGGGGGCTGAGACCCAGTACTTC. Translation gives CASSEWQGAETQYF.

This clone came up once. The J gene is TRBJ1-5, the V gene TRBV7-9; 8 bases align to TRBD1. The V and J ends lost 1 base and 1 base, in that order; junction bases with no gene match: 0. The CDR3 totals 15 residues. The germline gives CDR1 SEHNR, CDR2 FQNEAQ (reference sequence). The CDR3 loop is CASSLDRGSNQPQHF. Written as DNA, the CDR3 is TGTGCCAGCAGCTTAGACAGGGGGAGCAATCAGCCCCAGCATTTT. The variable domain in full, with the rest retrieved from reference TRBV7-9 and TRBJ1-5, is DTGVSQNPRHKITKRGQNVTFRCDPISEHNRLYWYRQTLGQGPEFLTYFQNEAQLEKSRLLSDRFSAERPKGSFSTLEIQRTEQGDSAMYLCASSLDRGSNQPQHFGDGTRLSIL.

The chain joins TRBV6-5 to TRBJ2-5; D may be TRBD2 (5 bases). Germline loops: CDR1 MNHEY, CDR2 SVGAGI. The CDR3 runs to 14 residues. Trimming removed 3 bases from V and 2 bases from J, with 10 bases in between. The CDR3 region is CASSYGRKQETQYF. CDR3 DNA: TGTGCCAGCAGTTATGGGAGAAAACAAGAGACCCAGTACTTC.

The chain recombines TRBV11-2 with TRBJ2-7, with unresolved D. Trimming left V 1 base short and J 7 bases short, with 11 bases between. This CDR3 has 13 residues. Germline V gives CDR1 SGHAT, CDR2 FQNNGV. The CDR3 nucleotides are TGTGCCAGCAGCTTAGTCGCGAGTGTAGAGCAGTACTTC. Protein sequence: CASSLVASVEQYF.

This chain joins TRBV5-1 and TRBJ2-5; 7 nucleotides match TRBD1. The CDR3 is 14 amino acids. V gave up 0 bases and J gave up 5 bases; unmatched junction bases: 4. Germline assignment: CDR1 SGHRS and CDR2 YFSETQ. In nucleotides, the CDR3 is TGCGCCAGCAGCTTGGACAGGGGCTGGGAGACCCAGTACTTC. Protein sequence: CASSLDRGWETQYF. Drawing the rest from reference TRBV5-1 and TRBJ2-5, the complete variable domain is KAGVTQTPRYLIKTRGQQVTLSCSPISGHRSVSWYQQTPGQGLQFLFEYFSETQRNKGNFPGRFSGRQFSNSRSEMNVSTLELGDSALYLCASSLDRGWETQYFGPGTRLLVL.

The chain uses TRBV11-2 and TRBJ1-2, with 7 bases identical to TRBD1. Germline V gene lookup returns CDR1 SGHAT and CDR2 FQNNGV. This CDR3 region has 14 residues. V lost 3 bases to trimming and J lost 6 bases; unmatched junction nucleotides: 7. CDR3 region: CASSFIEGAHGYTF. As DNA, the CDR3 is TGTGCCAGCAGCTTTATCGAGGGGGCTCATGGCTACACCTTC.

V is TRBV27 and J is TRBJ1-2, with unresolved D. Germline V CDR1 and CDR2: MNHEY, SMNVEV (reference sequence). The CDR3 is 13 amino acids. Trimming took off 5 bases at V and 5 bases at J, with 12 bases between the two ends. The CDR3 DNA sequence: TGTGCCAGCAGTCCCGGTCCTTTATATGGCTACACCTTC. It is translated as CASSPGPLYGYTF.